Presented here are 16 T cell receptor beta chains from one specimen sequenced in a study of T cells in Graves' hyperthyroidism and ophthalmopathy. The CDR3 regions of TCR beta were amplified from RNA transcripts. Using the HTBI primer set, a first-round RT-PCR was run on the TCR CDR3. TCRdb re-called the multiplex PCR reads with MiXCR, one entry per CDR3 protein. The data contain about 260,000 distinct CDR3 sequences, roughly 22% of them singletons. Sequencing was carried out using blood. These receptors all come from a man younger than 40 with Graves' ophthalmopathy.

The chain's CDR3 is CASSFSQVQPQHF. The DNA for the CDR3 is TGTGCCAGCAGTTTCTCACAGGTCCAGCCCCAGCATTTT. The rearrangement links TRBV7-8 to TRBJ1-5; D is perhaps TRBD1 (5 bases). The V gene's germline CDR1 is SGHVS and CDR2 FQNEAQ. The CDR3 covers 13 residues. V lost 6 bases to trimming and J lost 7 bases, with 13 bases between them.

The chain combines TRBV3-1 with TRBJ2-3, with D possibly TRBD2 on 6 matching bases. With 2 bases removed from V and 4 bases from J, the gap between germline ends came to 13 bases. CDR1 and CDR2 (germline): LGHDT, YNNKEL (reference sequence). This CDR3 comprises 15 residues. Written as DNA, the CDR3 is TGTGCCAGCAGCCAATTCGGGAGTGGGGCAGATACGCAGTATTTT. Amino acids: CASSQFGSGADTQYF.

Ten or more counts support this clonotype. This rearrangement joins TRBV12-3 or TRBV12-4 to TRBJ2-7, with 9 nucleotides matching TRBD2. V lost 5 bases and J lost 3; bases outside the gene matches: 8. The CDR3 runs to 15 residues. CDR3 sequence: CASSNSGRRNYEQYF. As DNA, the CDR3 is TGTGCCAGCAGTAATAGCGGGAGAAGAAACTACGAGCAGTACTTC.

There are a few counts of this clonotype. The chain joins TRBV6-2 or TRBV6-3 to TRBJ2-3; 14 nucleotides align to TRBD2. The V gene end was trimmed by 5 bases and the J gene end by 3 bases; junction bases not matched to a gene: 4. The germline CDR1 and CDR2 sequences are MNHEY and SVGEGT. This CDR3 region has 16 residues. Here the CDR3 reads CASSGGTSGSTDTQYF. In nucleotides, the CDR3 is TGTGCCAGCAGTGGGGGGACTAGCGGGAGTACAGATACGCAGTATTTT.

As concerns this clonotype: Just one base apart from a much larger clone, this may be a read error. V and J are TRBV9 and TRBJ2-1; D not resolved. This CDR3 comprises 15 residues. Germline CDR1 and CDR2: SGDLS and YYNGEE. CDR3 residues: CASSRLKTSYNEQFF. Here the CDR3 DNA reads TGCGCCAGCAGCCGGCTCAAAACCTCCTACAATGAGCAGTTCTTC.

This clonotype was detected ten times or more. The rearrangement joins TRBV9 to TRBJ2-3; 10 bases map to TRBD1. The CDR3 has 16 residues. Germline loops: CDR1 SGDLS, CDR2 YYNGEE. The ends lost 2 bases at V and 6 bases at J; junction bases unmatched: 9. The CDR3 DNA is TGTGCCAGCAGCGTGTCCGGGACAGGGGAAGCTGATACGCAGTATTTT. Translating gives CASSVSGTGEADTQYF.

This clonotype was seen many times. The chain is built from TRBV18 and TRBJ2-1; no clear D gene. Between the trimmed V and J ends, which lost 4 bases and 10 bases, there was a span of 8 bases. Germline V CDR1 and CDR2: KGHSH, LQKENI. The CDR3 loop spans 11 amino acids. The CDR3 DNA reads TGTGCCAGCTCACAGCAAGGGGAGCAGTTCTTC. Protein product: CASSQQGEQFF. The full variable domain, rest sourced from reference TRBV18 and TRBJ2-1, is NAGVMQNPRHLVRRRGQEARLRCSPMKGHSHVYWYRQLPEEGLKFMVYLQKENIIDESGMPKERFSAEFPKEGPSILRIQQVVRGDSAAYFCASSQQGEQFFGPGTRLTVL.

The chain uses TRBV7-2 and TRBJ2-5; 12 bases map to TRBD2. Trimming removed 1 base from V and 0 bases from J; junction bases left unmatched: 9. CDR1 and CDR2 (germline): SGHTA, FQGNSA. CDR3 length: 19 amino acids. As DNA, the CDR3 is TGTGCCAGCAGCTTAGATCTAGGACTAGCGGGAAAGTACCAAGAGACCCAGTACTTC. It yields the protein CASSLDLGLAGKYQETQYF.

The CDR3 loop reads CASSLTGRRAGSYNEQFF. CDR3 coding DNA: TGTGCCAGCAGTTTAACAGGTCGCAGGGCCGGGTCCTACAATGAGCAGTTCTTC. V is TRBV12-3 or TRBV12-4 and J is TRBJ2-1, with a tentative D call TRBD1 (5 bases). The length of the CDR3 is 18 residues. V lost 2 bases, J lost 1 base, and 18 bases lay in between.

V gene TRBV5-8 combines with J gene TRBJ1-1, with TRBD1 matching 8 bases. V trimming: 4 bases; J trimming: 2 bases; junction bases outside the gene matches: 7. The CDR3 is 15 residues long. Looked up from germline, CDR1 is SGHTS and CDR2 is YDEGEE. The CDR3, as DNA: TGTGCCAGCAGCCGGGGACAGGTTATTAACACTGAAGCTTTCTTT. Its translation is CASSRGQVINTEAFF.

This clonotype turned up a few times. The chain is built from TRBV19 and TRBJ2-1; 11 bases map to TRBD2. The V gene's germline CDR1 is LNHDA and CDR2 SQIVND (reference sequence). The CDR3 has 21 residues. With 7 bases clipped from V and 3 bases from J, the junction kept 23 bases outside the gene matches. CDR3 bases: TGTGCCAGTACCAATGCCGGACGGCACTATCTAGCGGGAGGTTTCTACAATGAGCAGTTCTTC. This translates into CASTNAGRHYLAGGFYNEQFF.

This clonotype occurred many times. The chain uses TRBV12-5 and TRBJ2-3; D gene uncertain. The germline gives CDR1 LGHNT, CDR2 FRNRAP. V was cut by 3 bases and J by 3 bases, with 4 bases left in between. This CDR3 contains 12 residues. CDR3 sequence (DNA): TGTGCTAGTGGTTTAGAAACAGATACGCAGTATTTT. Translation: CASGLETDTQYF.

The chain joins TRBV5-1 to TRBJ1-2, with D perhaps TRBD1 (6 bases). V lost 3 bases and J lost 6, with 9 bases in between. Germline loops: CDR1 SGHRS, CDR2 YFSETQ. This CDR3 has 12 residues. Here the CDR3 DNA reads TGCGCCAGCAGCTGCCAGGGGAATGGCTACACCTTC. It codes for CASSCQGNGYTF. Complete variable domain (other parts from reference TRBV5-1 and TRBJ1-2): KAGVTQTPRYLIKTRGQQVTLSCSPISGHRSVSWYQQTPGQGLQFLFEYFSETQRNKGNFPGRFSGRQFSNSRSEMNVSTLELGDSALYLCASSCQGNGYTFGSGTRLTVV.

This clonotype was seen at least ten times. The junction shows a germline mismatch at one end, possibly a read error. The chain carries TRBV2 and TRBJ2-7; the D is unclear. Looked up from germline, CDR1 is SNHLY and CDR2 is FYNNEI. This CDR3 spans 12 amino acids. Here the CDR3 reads CASRKVSFEQYF. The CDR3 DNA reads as TGTGCCAGCAGGAAAGTATCCTTCGAGCAGTACTTC.

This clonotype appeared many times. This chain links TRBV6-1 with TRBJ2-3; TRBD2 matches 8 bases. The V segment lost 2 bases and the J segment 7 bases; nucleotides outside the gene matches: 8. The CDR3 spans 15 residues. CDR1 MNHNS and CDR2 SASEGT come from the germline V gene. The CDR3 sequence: CASSELGGRMHTQYF. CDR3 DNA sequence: TGTGCCAGCAGTGAACTCGGCGGGAGGATGCATACGCAGTATTTT.

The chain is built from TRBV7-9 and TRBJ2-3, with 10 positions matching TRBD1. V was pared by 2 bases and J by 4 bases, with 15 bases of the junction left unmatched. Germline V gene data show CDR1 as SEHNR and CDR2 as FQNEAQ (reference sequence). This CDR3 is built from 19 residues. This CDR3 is CASSLYPGQGSQVSDTQYF. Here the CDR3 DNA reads TGTGCCAGCAGCTTATACCCGGGACAGGGGTCGCAAGTCTCAGATACGCAGTATTTT.